The next 15 T cell receptor beta chains were all read from a single sample in a study of cytomegalovirus exposure and HLA in healthy donors. The table came from immunoSEQ multiplex PCR; TCRdb's copy has only in-frame clones and leaves some out. The sample holds 90,000 to 150,000 clones, around 87% seen once. The source material was PBMCs. Source of these receptors: a woman younger than 35 in good health and CMV-seropositive.

The chain recombines TRBV19 with TRBJ2-7, with D possibly matching TRBD2 (6 bases). CDR1 is LNHDA and CDR2 is SQIVND in the germline V gene (reference sequence). Trimming took 0 bases from V and 2 from J, leaving 17 bases between them. The CDR3 has 17 amino acids. DNA for the CDR3: TGTGCCAGTAGTATAGAGGGGAGACGGGAGCTAACCTACGAGCAGTACTTC. This codes for CASSIEGRRELTYEQYF.

This clone has only one observation. The chain employs TRBV27 and TRBJ1-5; weak D call: TRBD1 (5 bases). CDR1 is MNHEY, CDR2 SMNVEV, per germline (reference sequence). Trimming cost V 6 bases and J 10 bases, with 22 bases left between them. The CDR3 loop spans 15 amino acids. CDR3 sequence: CASRTKMGPLSPQHF. The CDR3 DNA reads as TGTGCCAGCAGAACAAAGATGGGGCCCCTTTCACCCCAGCATTTT.

The rearrangement joins TRBV14 to TRBJ1-1; D gene ambiguous. The germline V gene encodes CDR1 SGHDN and CDR2 FVKESK. The CDR3 runs 11 residues. Trimming stripped 6 bases from V and 8 bases from J, with 10 bases between. CDR3: CASSIGSEAFF. The CDR3 nucleotides are TGTGCCAGCAGTATTGGCTCCGAAGCTTTCTTT. The complete variable domain, with remaining parts taken from reference TRBV14 and TRBJ1-1, reads EAGVTQFPSHSVIEKGQTVTLRCDPISGHDNLYWYRRVMGKEIKFLLHFVKESKQDESGMPNNRFLAERTGGTYSTLKVQPAELEDSGVYFCASSIGSEAFFGQGTRLTVV.

The rearrangement uses TRBV6-1 and TRBJ2-2, with D hard to call. V lost 1 base and J 3 bases, leaving 9 bases between the germline ends. The CDR3 has 15 residues. Per the germline V gene, CDR1 is MNHNS and CDR2 is SASEGT. The CDR3 DNA is TGTGCCAGCAGTGAAGAAGGCGGCTACACCGGGGAGCTGTTTTTT. Amino acid sequence: CASSEEGGYTGELFF.

This clone was detected once. V gene TRBV30 combines with J gene TRBJ1-5; D is undetermined. The germline V gene encodes CDR1 GTSNPN and CDR2 SVGIG (reference sequence). V was trimmed by 5 bases and J by 0 bases, leaving 8 bases between them. The CDR3 has 13 residues. The CDR3 bases are TGTGCCTGGGACTCGGGTAGCAATCAGCCCCAGCATTTT. It specifies CAWDSGSNQPQHF.

This sequence joins TRBV9 and TRBJ1-3; 7 nucleotides align to TRBD1. CDR1 is SGDLS, CDR2 YYNGEE, per germline. This CDR3 spans 16 amino acids. V gave up 3 bases and J gave up 4 bases; unmatched junction bases: 10. CDR3 in amino acids: CASSAGLTGWGNTIYF. Here the CDR3 DNA reads TGTGCCAGCAGCGCGGGGCTGACAGGGTGGGGAAACACCATATATTTT.

This clone has just a few counts. The V and J genes are TRBV2 and TRBJ1-2; D gene ambiguous. The CDR3 spans 12 residues. The germline V gene has CDR1 SNHLY and CDR2 FYNNEI. V was clipped by 3 bases and J by 3 bases, with 5 bases between them. CDR3 DNA: TGTGCCAGCAGTGACGCAGACTATGGCTACACCTTC. Translation: CASSDADYGYTF.

The J gene is TRBJ1-2, the V gene TRBV20-1; D uncertain. Per germline, CDR1 DFQATT and CDR2 SNEGSKA (reference sequence). The CDR3 runs to 11 residues. V gave up 0 bases and J gave up 11 bases, with 10 bases separating them. The CDR3 loop is CSARDERVYTF. The CDR3 DNA reads TGCAGTGCTAGAGATGAGAGGGTTTACACCTTC.

V is TRBV4-3 and J is TRBJ2-1, with D hard to call. This CDR3 has 12 amino acids. Germline V gives CDR1 LGHNA, CDR2 YSLEER. V lost 3 bases, J lost 7 bases, and 7 bases lay in between. Written as DNA, the CDR3 is TGCGCCAGCAGCCACCGCGGTAATGAGCAGTTCTTC. Translated, it gives CASSHRGNEQFF.

A single count supports this clone. This chain links TRBV2 with TRBJ2-5; the match to TRBD2 covers 7 bases. The CDR3 totals 17 residues. The ends lost 0 bases at V and 1 base at J; junction bases unmatched: 8. CDR1 is SNHLY, CDR2 FYNNEI, per germline. The CDR3 sequence is CASSEAWGKRGQETQYF. In DNA form, the CDR3 reads TGTGCCAGCAGTGAAGCTTGGGGGAAGCGGGGCCAAGAGACCCAGTACTTC. The full variable domain, with the rest looked up from reference TRBV2 and TRBJ2-5, is EPEVTQTPSHQVTQMGQEVILRCVPISNHLYFYWYRQILGQKVEFLVSFYNNEISEKSEIFDDQFSVERPDGSNFTLKIRSTKLEDSAMYFCASSEAWGKRGQETQYFGPGTRLLVL.

The sample holds a few counts of this clone. The V gene is TRBV7-9, the J gene TRBJ2-1, with TRBD2 matching 8 bases. Trimming removed 0 bases from V and 4 bases from J; junction bases left unmatched: 2. The CDR3 sequence is 15 residues long. CDR1 is SEHNR and CDR2 is FQNEAQ in the germline V gene (reference sequence). DNA of the CDR3: TGTGCCAGCAGCTTAGCGACTAGCGCTTACAATGAGCAGTTCTTC. This codes for CASSLATSAYNEQFF.

The chain uses TRBV11-1 and TRBJ2-5; D unclear. This CDR3 comprises 12 residues. Germline V gene lookup returns CDR1 SGHAT and CDR2 FQDESV (reference sequence). With 0 bases removed from V and 4 bases from J, the gap between germline ends came to 3 bases. The CDR3 region is CASSLARETQYF. The CDR3 DNA reads TGTGCCAGCAGCTTAGCCCGAGAGACCCAGTACTTC.

The rearrangement links TRBV28 to TRBJ1-5, with a possible D match to TRBD1 (6 bases). Trimming removed 5 bases from V and 14 bases from J, with 13 bases in between. This CDR3 is 11 amino acids long. Germline V gene sequence: CDR1 MDHEN, CDR2 SYDVKM. As DNA, the CDR3 is TGTGCCAGCAGTCTACAGGGAGGGAAGCATTTT. Amino acid sequence: CASSLQGGKHF.

This chain uses TRBV7-6 with TRBJ2-3, with D possibly matching TRBD1 (6 bases). This CDR3 spans 14 amino acids. Germline lookup yields CDR1 SGHVS and CDR2 FNYEAQ. V gave up 3 bases and J gave up 0 bases, with 7 bases separating them. CDR3 nucleotide sequence: TGTGCCAGCAGCTTCGGGACAAGCACAGATACGCAGTATTTT. Its translation: CASSFGTSTDTQYF.

The J gene is TRBJ2-5, the V gene TRBV19, with D perhaps TRBD2 (6 bases). The germline V gene encodes CDR1 LNHDA and CDR2 SQIVND (reference sequence). Between the trimmed V and J ends, which lost 7 bases and 4 bases, there was a span of 19 bases. The CDR3 has 15 amino acids. The DNA for the CDR3 is TGTGCCAGTACCTCTGGGGTTGGAGGGTCAGAGACCCAGTACTTC. Translation gives CASTSGVGGSETQYF.